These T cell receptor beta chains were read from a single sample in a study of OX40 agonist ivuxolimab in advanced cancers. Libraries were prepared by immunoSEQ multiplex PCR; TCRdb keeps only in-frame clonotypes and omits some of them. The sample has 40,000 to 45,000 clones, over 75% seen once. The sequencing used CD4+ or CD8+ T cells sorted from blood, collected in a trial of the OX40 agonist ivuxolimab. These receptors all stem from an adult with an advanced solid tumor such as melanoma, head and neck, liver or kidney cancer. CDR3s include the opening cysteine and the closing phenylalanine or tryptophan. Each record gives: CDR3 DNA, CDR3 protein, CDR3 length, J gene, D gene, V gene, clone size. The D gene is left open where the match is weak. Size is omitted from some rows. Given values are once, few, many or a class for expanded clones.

cdr3_nt: TGTGCCAGCAGCAATGGACATCTCTACGAGCAGTACTTC; cdr3_aa: CASSNGHLYEQYF; cdr3_length: 13; j_call: TRBJ2-7; d_call: NA; v_call: TRBV6-5; clone_size: NA
cdr3_nt: TGTGCCAGCAGTGAAGGCGATTCTGGGGCCAACGTCCTGACTTTC; cdr3_aa: CASSEGDSGANVLTF; cdr3_length: 15; j_call: TRBJ2-6; d_call: NA; v_call: TRBV6-1; clone_size: NA
cdr3_nt: TGTGCCAGCAGACCCTTTACCGGGGAGCTGTTTTTT; cdr3_aa: CASRPFTGELFF; cdr3_length: 12; j_call: TRBJ2-2; d_call: NA; v_call: TRBV6-5; clone_size: NA
cdr3_nt: TGTGCCAGCAGCCAAGATGCCCTCTGGGCGACAGGAACGAACACTGAAGCTTTCTTT; cdr3_aa: CASSQDALWATGTNTEAFF; cdr3_length: 19; j_call: TRBJ1-1; d_call: NA; v_call: TRBV4-2; clone_size: NA
cdr3_nt: TGCGCCAGCAGCTTATGGACTAGCGGGAGCTCCTACGAGCAGTACTTC; cdr3_aa: CASSLWTSGSSYEQYF; cdr3_length: 16; j_call: TRBJ2-7; d_call: TRBD2; v_call: TRBV5-1; clone_size: NA
cdr3_nt: TGTGCCAGCAGTGATCCCAGCGGGAGGGCCCGCGATGAGCAGTTCTTC; cdr3_aa: CASSDPSGRARDEQFF; cdr3_length: 16; j_call: TRBJ2-1; d_call: TRBD2; v_call: TRBV25-1; clone_size: NA
cdr3_nt: TGCGCCAGCAGTGGGGGGGGGAAGGGAACGCATCATAACTTC; cdr3_aa: CASSGGGKGTHHNF; cdr3_length: 14; j_call: TRBJ2-7; d_call: TRBD2; v_call: TRBV10-2; clone_size: NA
cdr3_nt: TGTGCCAGCAGCCCTCCCACAGGGTTGACCAAAAACATTCAGTACTTC; cdr3_aa: CASSPPTGLTKNIQYF; cdr3_length: 16; j_call: TRBJ2-4; d_call: NA; v_call: TRBV7-9; clone_size: NA
cdr3_nt: TGTGCCAGCAGCGTAGGAGGGCTAGCGGGAGCTGAGACCCAGTACTTC; cdr3_aa: CASSVGGLAGAETQYF; cdr3_length: 16; j_call: TRBJ2-5; d_call: TRBD2; v_call: TRBV9; clone_size: NA
cdr3_nt: TGTGCCAGCAGTGTCCCACCCGGGCTGTCCTACGAGCAGTACTTC; cdr3_aa: CASSVPPGLSYEQYF; cdr3_length: 15; j_call: TRBJ2-7; d_call: NA; v_call: TRBV28; clone_size: NA
cdr3_nt: TGCGCCAGCAGCACCCGGAGGGGCCAAGAGACCCAGTACTTC; cdr3_aa: CASSTRRGQETQYF; cdr3_length: 14; j_call: TRBJ2-5; d_call: NA; v_call: TRBV5-1; clone_size: NA
cdr3_nt: TGCGCCAGCAGCTTGGTCCCTTCGGGACAGGGGAATAATAGAATCTACAATGAGCAGTTCTTC; cdr3_aa: CASSLVPSGQGNNRIYNEQFF; cdr3_length: 21; j_call: TRBJ2-1; d_call: TRBD1; v_call: TRBV5-1; clone_size: NA
cdr3_nt: TGCGCCAGCAGCTTGGGACAGGGGGCAGATACGCAGTATTTT; cdr3_aa: CASSLGQGADTQYF; cdr3_length: 14; j_call: TRBJ2-3; d_call: TRBD1; v_call: TRBV5-1; clone_size: NA
cdr3_nt: TGTGCCAGCAGTTATAGGGACTACACAGATACGCAGTATTTT; cdr3_aa: CASSYRDYTDTQYF; cdr3_length: 14; j_call: TRBJ2-3; d_call: TRBD2; v_call: TRBV6-5; clone_size: NA
cdr3_nt: TGTGCCAGCAGTTATAAAATGCGGCAGGGGGCTAATCAGCCCCAGCATTTT; cdr3_aa: CASSYKMRQGANQPQHF; cdr3_length: 17; j_call: TRBJ1-5; d_call: TRBD1; v_call: TRBV7-2; clone_size: NA
cdr3_nt: TGTGCCAGCAGTCGAGGACAGGAACTCTATGGCTACACCTTC; cdr3_aa: CASSRGQELYGYTF; cdr3_length: 14; j_call: TRBJ1-2; d_call: TRBD1; v_call: TRBV27; clone_size: NA
cdr3_nt: TGTGCCACCAAGAGATTTGGACAGGGACTGGATCAGCCCCAGCATTTT; cdr3_aa: CATKRFGQGLDQPQHF; cdr3_length: 16; j_call: TRBJ1-5; d_call: TRBD1; v_call: TRBV28; clone_size: once
cdr3_nt: TGTGCCAGCAGTTCAGGGAACTATGGCTACACCTTC; cdr3_aa: CASSSGNYGYTF; cdr3_length: 12; j_call: TRBJ1-2; d_call: NA; v_call: TRBV28; clone_size: few
cdr3_nt: TGCGCCAGCAGCGCCAGTGCCCAGGGTTTAACAGATACGCAGTATTTT; cdr3_aa: CASSASAQGLTDTQYF; cdr3_length: 16; j_call: TRBJ2-3; d_call: NA; v_call: TRBV5-1; clone_size: NA
cdr3_nt: TGTGCCAGCAGTGACTCGCCGGACTACAATGAGCAGTTCTTC; cdr3_aa: CASSDSPDYNEQFF; cdr3_length: 14; j_call: TRBJ2-1; d_call: NA; v_call: TRBV6-4; clone_size: NA
cdr3_nt: TGCAGCGCCAAATCTGGGGCCAACGTCCTGACTTTC; cdr3_aa: CSAKSGANVLTF; cdr3_length: 12; j_call: TRBJ2-6; d_call: NA; v_call: TRBV29-1; clone_size: NA
cdr3_nt: TGTGCCTGCCGGGGTAGGGAGCGCTCACCCCTCCACTTT; cdr3_aa: CACRGRERSPLHF; cdr3_length: 13; j_call: TRBJ1-6; d_call: NA; v_call: TRBV30; clone_size: NA
cdr3_nt: TGCGCCAGCAGCCAATCTTCGGTTCGGACAGGGACCTTAGCCAAAAACATTCAGTACTTC; cdr3_aa: CASSQSSVRTGTLAKNIQYF; cdr3_length: 20; j_call: TRBJ2-4; d_call: TRBD1; v_call: TRBV4-1; clone_size: NA
cdr3_nt: TGTGCCAGCAGTCTTGGGACCCAGTACTTC; cdr3_aa: CASSLGTQYF; cdr3_length: 10; j_call: TRBJ2-5; d_call: NA; v_call: TRBV6-5; clone_size: once
cdr3_nt: TGTGCCAGCAGACAGGGACTGGGCGAGCAGTACTTC; cdr3_aa: CASRQGLGEQYF; cdr3_length: 12; j_call: TRBJ2-7; d_call: NA; v_call: TRBV28; clone_size: NA
cdr3_nt: TGTGCCAGTAGTATTTCCCAGCGGGTCACCTACAATGAGCAGTTCTTC; cdr3_aa: CASSISQRVTYNEQFF; cdr3_length: 16; j_call: TRBJ2-1; d_call: NA; v_call: TRBV19; clone_size: once
cdr3_nt: TGTGCCAGCAGCCCGAGGGACATAGGGAACGAGCAGTACTTC; cdr3_aa: CASSPRDIGNEQYF; cdr3_length: 14; j_call: TRBJ2-7; d_call: NA; v_call: TRBV13; clone_size: NA
cdr3_nt: TGTGCCAGCACTGGACAGGGAATAAATCAGCCCCAGCATTTT; cdr3_aa: CASTGQGINQPQHF; cdr3_length: 14; j_call: TRBJ1-5; d_call: TRBD1; v_call: TRBV6-1; clone_size: NA
cdr3_nt: TGTGCCAGCAGTGAGCGGGAGGGCAACCAAGAGACCCAGTACTTC; cdr3_aa: CASSEREGNQETQYF; cdr3_length: 15; j_call: TRBJ2-5; d_call: TRBD2; v_call: TRBV25-1; clone_size: NA
cdr3_nt: TGTGCCAGTAGTAGGCGCGGAGGGGCGAACACTGAAGCTTTCTTT; cdr3_aa: CASSRRGGANTEAFF; cdr3_length: 15; j_call: TRBJ1-1; d_call: NA; v_call: TRBV19; clone_size: NA
cdr3_nt: TGTGCCAGCAGTCCCGGGACAGGGTTCGAGCAGTACTTC; cdr3_aa: CASSPGTGFEQYF; cdr3_length: 13; j_call: TRBJ2-7; d_call: TRBD1; v_call: TRBV6-5; clone_size: NA
cdr3_nt: TGCGCCAGCGGGACAGGGGGTCACGAGCAGTACTTC; cdr3_aa: CASGTGGHEQYF; cdr3_length: 12; j_call: TRBJ2-7; d_call: TRBD1; v_call: TRBV10-2; clone_size: NA
cdr3_nt: TGTGCCAGCAGCCAAGATGAACTGGGCTTCGGGGAGCAGTACTTC; cdr3_aa: CASSQDELGFGEQYF; cdr3_length: 15; j_call: TRBJ2-7; d_call: NA; v_call: TRBV4-2; clone_size: NA
cdr3_nt: TGTGCCAGCAGCTTAGGGCAGGGGCTAGCCTACGAGCAGTACTTC; cdr3_aa: CASSLGQGLAYEQYF; cdr3_length: 15; j_call: TRBJ2-7; d_call: NA; v_call: TRBV5-6; clone_size: NA
cdr3_nt: TGTGCCAGTCGGGGCCTCACAGATACGCAGTATTTT; cdr3_aa: CASRGLTDTQYF; cdr3_length: 12; j_call: TRBJ2-3; d_call: NA; v_call: TRBV2; clone_size: NA
cdr3_nt: TGTGCTAGTGGTAAAGACAAAGGCTGGGCCACAGATACGCAGTATTTT; cdr3_aa: CASGKDKGWATDTQYF; cdr3_length: 16; j_call: TRBJ2-3; d_call: NA; v_call: TRBV12-5; clone_size: NA
cdr3_nt: TGTGCCAGCAGCCCCCTTCGCGGCCTGGGCACAGATACGCAGTATTTT; cdr3_aa: CASSPLRGLGTDTQYF; cdr3_length: 16; j_call: TRBJ2-3; d_call: NA; v_call: TRBV11-2; clone_size: NA
cdr3_nt: TGCAGCGTCGGGATACTCAGGCAAACTACCTACGAGCAGTACTTC; cdr3_aa: CSVGILRQTTYEQYF; cdr3_length: 15; j_call: TRBJ2-7; d_call: NA; v_call: TRBV29-1; clone_size: NA
cdr3_nt: TGTGCCAGCTCACCACCGCACGGGAAGGCGAATGAGCAGTTCTTC; cdr3_aa: CASSPPHGKANEQFF; cdr3_length: 15; j_call: TRBJ2-1; d_call: NA; v_call: TRBV18; clone_size: NA
cdr3_nt: TGTGCCAGCAGTAGGACAGGATCTAACTATGGCTACACCTTC; cdr3_aa: CASSRTGSNYGYTF; cdr3_length: 14; j_call: TRBJ1-2; d_call: TRBD1; v_call: TRBV6-4; clone_size: NA
cdr3_nt: TGTGCCAGCAGCACCCGGACAGGGGGAGACACCGGGGAGCTGTTTTTT; cdr3_aa: CASSTRTGGDTGELFF; cdr3_length: 16; j_call: TRBJ2-2; d_call: TRBD1; v_call: TRBV7-6; clone_size: NA
cdr3_nt: TGTGCCAGCAGTTACTACTCCTTTAACTCTGGAAACACCATATATTTT; cdr3_aa: CASSYYSFNSGNTIYF; cdr3_length: 16; j_call: TRBJ1-3; d_call: NA; v_call: TRBV6-5; clone_size: NA
cdr3_nt: TGTGCCAGCAGCTCACCCACACAGGCCCCTGAGTATTTT; cdr3_aa: CASSSPTQAPEYF; cdr3_length: 13; j_call: TRBJ2-3; d_call: NA; v_call: TRBV7-2; clone_size: NA
cdr3_nt: TGTGCCAGCAGCCAGGGGCCAGTCTACTACGAGCAGTACTTC; cdr3_aa: CASSQGPVYYEQYF; cdr3_length: 14; j_call: TRBJ2-7; d_call: NA; v_call: TRBV5-4; clone_size: NA
cdr3_nt: TGTGCCACAGGGGAGGAGAGCTCCTATAATTCACCCCTCCACTTT; cdr3_aa: CATGEESSYNSPLHF; cdr3_length: 15; j_call: TRBJ1-6; d_call: NA; v_call: TRBV5-8; clone_size: NA
cdr3_nt: TGTGCCAGCAGTGACCAAGGACTAGCTTCAGATACGCAGTATTTT; cdr3_aa: CASSDQGLASDTQYF; cdr3_length: 15; j_call: TRBJ2-3; d_call: TRBD2; v_call: TRBV6-4; clone_size: NA
cdr3_nt: TGTGCCAGCAGTGCGAACGGGGGAGTATCAGATACGCAGTATTTT; cdr3_aa: CASSANGGVSDTQYF; cdr3_length: 15; j_call: TRBJ2-3; d_call: NA; v_call: TRBV2; clone_size: NA
cdr3_nt: TGTGCCAGCAGTGATCCCTCGTCGGCCAACTCCTACTCTGGAAACACCATATATTTT; cdr3_aa: CASSDPSSANSYSGNTIYF; cdr3_length: 19; j_call: TRBJ1-3; d_call: NA; v_call: TRBV6-1; clone_size: NA
cdr3_nt: TGTGCCAGCAGACCTGACAGGGCGCCCTATAATTCACCCCTCCACTTT; cdr3_aa: CASRPDRAPYNSPLHF; cdr3_length: 16; j_call: TRBJ1-6; d_call: TRBD1; v_call: TRBV5-4; clone_size: NA
cdr3_nt: TGTGCCAGCAGCAATCTAGCCAGCTACAATGAGCAGTTCTTC; cdr3_aa: CASSNLASYNEQFF; cdr3_length: 14; j_call: TRBJ2-1; d_call: NA; v_call: TRBV21-1; clone_size: few
cdr3_nt: TGTGCCAGCAGTTACGGTTTGGGGGGCTCCTACGAGCAGTACTTC; cdr3_aa: CASSYGLGGSYEQYF; cdr3_length: 15; j_call: TRBJ2-7; d_call: NA; v_call: TRBV6-6; clone_size: NA
cdr3_nt: TGTGCCAGCAGCTTCGGTAGCGGGAACCAAGAGACCCAGTACTTC; cdr3_aa: CASSFGSGNQETQYF; cdr3_length: 15; j_call: TRBJ2-5; d_call: TRBD2; v_call: TRBV5-4; clone_size: NA
cdr3_nt: TGCGCCAGCAGCCAAGGTCGCCGGACTAGCGGGTGGTACGAGCAGTACTTC; cdr3_aa: CASSQGRRTSGWYEQYF; cdr3_length: 17; j_call: TRBJ2-7; d_call: TRBD2; v_call: TRBV4-1; clone_size: NA